This entry concerns a single T cell receptor beta chain. This sample was taken from a study of T cells after yellow fever vaccination. TCRdb ran MiXCR on the 5' RACE reads and lists one entry per CDR3 protein. Of about 330,000 distinct CDR3 sequences listed, over 4% are singletons. The sample was PBMCs, taken 5 days after the yellow fever booster vaccination. This clonotype was sampled from a man aged 18 to 29 who received the YFV17D yellow fever vaccine.

For the CDR3, the DNA is TGTGCCAGCAGTCCTGGAGGTAGCGGAGAGACCCAGTACTTC. Protein product: CASSPGGSGETQYF. V and J are TRBV28 and TRBJ2-5; perhaps TRBD2 as D (6 bases). Germline V CDR1 and CDR2: MDHEN, SYDVKM. The CDR3 sequence is 14 residues long. Trimming removed 5 bases from V and 4 bases from J, with 14 bases in between.